Many counts were recorded for the clone carrying this T cell receptor (beta chain). Its antigen is not known. This record comes from a study of blood T cells in healthy people across ages. Findings of the study overall: Nothing was known about donor CMV status, and this possibly confounded expanded clonotype changes.

Primed by a sample-barcoded 5' primer and a J-beta primer mix, a second PCR proceeded for about 7 to 11 cycles. A tag from a template-switch adaptor with 12 random nucleotides marked each cDNA molecule. Samples each returned at least 3 million CDR3-containing paired-end reads. One entry per CDR3 protein, called by TCRdb with MiXCR from the 5' RACE reads. Of hundreds of thousands of distinct CDR3 sequences in the sample, roughly 31% were seen once. After removal of 5 bases from V and 4 bases from J, the junction contained 3 bases not matched to a gene. CDR1 is DFQATT and CDR2 is SNEGSKA in the germline V gene (reference sequence). The CDR3 extends over 12 amino acids.

The V and J genes are TRBV20-1 and TRBJ2-5; 8 bases are a match to TRBD2. The specimen sequenced was blood. This clonotype was sampled from a woman older than 75 in good health. Here the CDR3 reads CSAWLAGETQYF. CDR3 bases: TGCAGTGCTTGGCTAGCGGGAGAGACCCAGTACTTC.